These 13 T cell receptor beta chains share one sample of origin, sequenced in a study of blood T cell repertoires in COVID-19 (dated by TCRdb to the early 2020s). The library came from the immunoSEQ multiplex PCR assay. The source is immuneACCESS, and TCRdb retained only in-frame sequences with V and J called. Part of the clones is not carried over; for the studies checked, unresolved V genes explain less than half of this, and the remainder is unexplained. A total of 250,000 or so clones appear in this sample, approximately 84% of them only once. The ten top clones hold under 4.5% of the sample. Sequenced material: peripheral blood. These receptors were obtained from a man in his forties or fifties with acute or convalescent COVID-19.

Only a few counts were recorded for this clone. The chain uses TRBV5-6 and TRBJ1-5; no definite D call. This CDR3 has 13 amino acids. From germline, CDR1 is SGHDT and CDR2 YYEEEE. Trimming shortened V by 0 bases and J by 6 bases, and 7 bases separated the two germline ends. The CDR3 loop reads CASSLGESQPQHF. The CDR3 DNA is TGTGCCAGCAGCTTGGGGGAGAGTCAGCCCCAGCATTTT.

The chain has TRBV5-1 and TRBJ1-4; D might be TRBD1 (5 bases). Trimming left V 4 bases short and J 6 bases short, with 10 bases between. Germline lookup yields CDR1 SGHRS and CDR2 YFSETQ. CDR3 length equals 13 residues. The CDR3 sequence is CASSTDNYEKLFF. In DNA, the CDR3 is TGCGCCAGCAGCACGGACAATTATGAAAAACTGTTTTTT.

This clone appeared once. The rearrangement links TRBV29-1 to TRBJ2-5, with a tentative D call TRBD1 (6 bases). The CDR3 contains 15 residues. Germline V gene data show CDR1 as SQVTM and CDR2 as ANQGSEA. The V end lost 0 bases, the J end lost 0 bases, and 11 bases lay between the germline ends. The CDR3 nucleotides read TGCAGCGTTGAAGAATTGGGGGACAACCAAGAGACCCAGTACTTC. Translation: CSVEELGDNQETQYF.

On this clone itself: The identical CDR3 is also encoded by other nucleotide sequences in the sample. This chain's CDR3 is CASSPTSGSTDTQYF. CDR3 nucleotides: TGTGCCAGCAGCCCGACTAGCGGGAGTACCGATACGCAGTATTTT. The V call is TRBV5-6, the J call TRBJ2-3; 12 bases match TRBD2. The CDR3 sequence is 15 residues long. Trimming at V came to 4 bases and at J to 6 bases, leaving 6 bases not matched to a gene. Germline loops: CDR1 SGHDT, CDR2 YYEEEE.

This sequence joins TRBV24-1 and TRBJ2-1, with D uncertain. Germline CDR1 is KGHDR and CDR2 is SFDVKD. V gave up 4 bases and J gave up 6 bases, with 6 bases separating them. CDR3 length: 12 amino acids. The CDR3 nucleotides read TGTGCCACCAGTGACCCATCCAATGAGCAGTTCTTC. It translates to CATSDPSNEQFF.

This clone has a single count. This chain connects TRBV11-1 to TRBJ1-2, with 9 bases lining up with TRBD1. The CDR3 has 14 residues. V lost 3 bases to trimming and J lost 5 bases; unmatched junction nucleotides: 4. CDR1 is SGHAT, CDR2 FQDESV, per germline (reference sequence). The CDR3 is CASSLDRGGYGYTF. The CDR3 DNA sequence: TGTGCCAGCAGCTTGGACAGGGGCGGTTATGGCTACACCTTC. Based on the CDR3 plus reference TRBV11-1 and TRBJ1-2, the full variable domain is EAEVAQSPRYKITEKSQAVAFWCDPISGHATLYWYRQILGQGPELLVQFQDESVVDDSQLPKDRFSAERLKGVDSTLKIQPAELGDSAMYLCASSLDRGGYGYTFGSGTRLTVV.

The V and J genes are TRBV10-3 and TRBJ1-1; 9 bases align to TRBD1. The CDR3 runs 15 residues. V shed 6 bases, J shed 3 bases, and the junction held 8 bases outside the gene matches. CDR1 ENHRY and CDR2 SYGVKD come from the germline V gene. The CDR3 sequence: CAIRPSTGGDTEAFF. The CDR3 bases are TGTGCCATCAGGCCGTCGACAGGGGGAGACACTGAAGCTTTCTTT.

This clone has a handful of counts. The V gene is TRBV3-1 (or the pseudogene TRBV3-2), the J gene TRBJ2-5, with TRBD1 as a possible D gene (5 bases). Germline CDR1 is LGHDT and CDR2 is YNNKEL (reference sequence). The CDR3 runs 14 residues. V lost 6 bases to trimming and J lost 7 bases, with 18 bases between them. The CDR3 here is CASRQEDSSRTQYF. CDR3 bases: TGTGCCAGCAGGCAGGAAGACAGTTCACGGACCCAGTACTTC.

This chain joins TRBV21-1 and TRBJ2-5; the table's D call, TRBD2, was not checked against the DNA. TRBV21-1 is a pseudogene locus. The CDR3 has 18 residues. The CDR3 nucleotides are TGTGCCAGCAGCAAATGGGGCCCGGCGGGAGGTACCCAAGAGACCCAGTACTTC. Translated: CASSKWGPAGGTQETQYF.

The chain has TRBV7-8 and TRBJ1-1; the D gene is possibly TRBD1 (5 bases). This CDR3 has 15 residues. Trimming stripped 3 bases from V and 6 bases from J, with 17 bases between. Germline CDR1 is SGHVS and CDR2 is FQNEAQ. CDR3 sequence: CASSLVGLFPAEAFF. In nucleotides, the CDR3 is TGTGCCAGCAGCTTGGTGGGACTATTCCCCGCTGAAGCTTTCTTT.

The chain is built from TRBV7-9 and TRBJ1-4; the match to TRBD1 covers 7 bases. Germline V CDR1 and CDR2: SEHNR, FQNEAQ (reference sequence). The CDR3 is 19 residues long. J gave up 4 bases and V 5 bases, and 19 bases lay outside the gene matches. The CDR3 loop is CASSPPLALRGTDNEKLFF. For the CDR3, the DNA is TGTGCCAGCAGCCCACCTCTTGCCCTTAGGGGGACAGATAATGAAAAACTGTTTTTT.

The count of this clone is one. The CDR3 sequence: CASSISTTGRASPLHF. The CDR3 coding sequence is TGTGCCAGTAGTATATCAACGACAGGGAGAGCTTCACCCCTCCACTTT. This sequence joins TRBV19 and TRBJ1-6, with 7 positions matching TRBD1. Trimming at V came to 2 bases and at J to 9 bases, leaving 10 bases not matched to a gene. Germline CDR1 and CDR2: LNHDA and SQIVND (reference sequence). This CDR3 comprises 16 residues.

This clone was observed once. The chain combines TRBV2 with TRBJ1-2; the D is unclear. The CDR3 is 12 amino acids. Germline assignment: CDR1 SNHLY and CDR2 FYNNEI. Trimming cost V 7 bases and J 3 bases, with 9 bases left between them. CDR3 DNA sequence: TGTGCCAGCACCGGCGGCTACTATGGCTACACCTTC. Translated, it gives CASTGGYYGYTF.